This T cell receptor beta chain was obtained from a study of response to subunit inactivated influenza vaccine (dated by TCRdb to the late 2010s). Regarding the complete study: The study used deep quantitative T cell receptor repertoire profiling to track responses to a trivalent subunit inactivated influenza vaccine.

The library relied on RT-PCR. The listed sequencing device is Illumina HiSeq 2500. TCRdb redid the processing of the public reads, applying fastp at Q25 and MiXCR, and retained in-frame beta chains. Every CDR3 protein is listed once, alongside the most common genes and DNA of its rows. Present in this sample are 150,000 to 200,000 distinct CDR3 sequences, roughly a tenth of which were seen just once. The ten largest clones add up to around 11% of the sample. This specimen's time point label, interpreted: 45 days after influenza vaccine administration. General findings and caveats noted by the study authors: The authors proposed that each seasonal influenza vaccination may bring in only a limited number of new T cells.

Points on this clonotype: Its antigen specificity is not known. The input lacks base qualities; no much larger clone sits a single base away.

From cysteine to phenylalanine, the CDR3 is 16 amino acids long. Only the CDR3 DNA stays, 48 bases, in frame from base 1. V gives up 5 bases and J gives up 3 bases, and the segment between their germline ends measures 17 bases. In the germline V gene (reference sequence), CDR1 corresponds to SEHNR and CDR2 to FQNEAQ. Recombination connected TRBV7-9 to TRBJ2-1; the D gene is perhaps TRBD2, on 6 matching bases. This clonotype was obtained from a man aged 50-59 years who received an inactivated influenza vaccine. Donor details come from another sample of the same person, matched by shared clones. The source material was non-naive T cells sorted from PBMCs, sampled 45 days after vaccination. Per the publication, the cell subset or site label means: memory T cell fraction. The CDR3 loop reads CASSPGLRRDYNEQFF. The DNA sequence reads TGTGCCAGCAGCCCGGGTTTAAGGAGGGACTACAATGAGCAGTTCTTC. Here the CDR3 is joined to the reference TRBV7-9 and TRBJ2-1 genes, and the full variable domain is: DTGVSQNPRHKITKRGQNVTFRCDPISEHNRLYWYRQTLGQGPEFLTYFQNEAQLEKSRLLSDRFSAERPKGSFSTLEIQRTEQGDSAMYLCASSPGLRRDYNEQFFGPGTRLTVL.